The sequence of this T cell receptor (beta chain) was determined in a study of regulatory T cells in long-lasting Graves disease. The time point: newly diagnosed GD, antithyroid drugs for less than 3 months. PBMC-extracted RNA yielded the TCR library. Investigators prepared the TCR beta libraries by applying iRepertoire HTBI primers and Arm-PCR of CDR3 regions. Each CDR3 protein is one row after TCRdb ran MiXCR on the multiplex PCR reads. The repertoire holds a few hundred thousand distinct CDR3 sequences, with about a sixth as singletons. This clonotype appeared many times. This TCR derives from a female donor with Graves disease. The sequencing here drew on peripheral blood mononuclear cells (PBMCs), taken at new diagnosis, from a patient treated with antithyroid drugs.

CDR3 protein: CASSWGHGTGPEELFF. The CDR3 bases are TGTGCCAGCAGTTGGGGTCACGGGACAGGGCCCGAGGAGCTGTTTTTT. This chain connects TRBV12-3 or TRBV12-4 to TRBJ2-2; 9 positions match TRBD1. Trimming removed 4 bases from V and 10 bases from J; junction bases left unmatched: 13. The CDR3 has 16 amino acids.